This TCR beta chain is from a study of long-term antiretroviral therapy in people with HIV. At the survey level, the v3.0 immunoSEQ assay was run. Using immunoSEQ multiplex PCR, the repertoire was profiled, and TCRdb retains in-frame clones only, with some absent. Of 12,000 or so clones listed, more than 75% are singletons. CDR1 and CDR2 (germline): SGHNT, YENEEA. The CDR3 is made up of 15 amino acids. V was pared by 5 bases and J by 4 bases, with 11 bases of the junction left unmatched. The V and J genes are TRBV11-3 and TRBJ2-7, with 7 bases identical to TRBD2. The TCR originated in a man between 45 and 60 years old with HIV. The material was unsorted PBMCs, obtained about 7.9 years after starting antiretroviral therapy. The CDR3 loop is CASSPPAGVNYEQYF. The CDR3 DNA is TGTGCCAGCAGCCCTCCCGCGGGGGTGAATTACGAGCAGTACTTC.